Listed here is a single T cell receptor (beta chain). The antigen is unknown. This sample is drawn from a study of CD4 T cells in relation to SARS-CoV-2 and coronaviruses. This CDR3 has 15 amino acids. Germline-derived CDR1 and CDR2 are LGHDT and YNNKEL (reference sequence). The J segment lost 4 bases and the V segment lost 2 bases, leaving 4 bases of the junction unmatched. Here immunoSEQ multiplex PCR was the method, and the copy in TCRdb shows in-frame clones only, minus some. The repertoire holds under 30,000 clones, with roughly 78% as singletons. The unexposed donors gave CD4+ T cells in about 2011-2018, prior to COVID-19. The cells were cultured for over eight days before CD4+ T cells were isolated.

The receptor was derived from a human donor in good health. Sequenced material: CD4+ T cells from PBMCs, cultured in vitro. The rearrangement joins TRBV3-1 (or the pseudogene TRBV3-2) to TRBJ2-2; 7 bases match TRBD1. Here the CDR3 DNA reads TGTGCCAGCAGCCAAATGGGACAGCCCACCGGGGAGCTGTTTTTT. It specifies CASSQMGQPTGELFF.